This T cell receptor beta chain is from a study of blood T cells in healthy people across ages. A sample-barcoded 5' primer and a J-beta primer mix were used in a second PCR of roughly 6 to 11 cycles. A template-switch adaptor with 12 random nucleotides tagged each cDNA molecule. Researchers report that each sample yielded at least 3 million CDR3-containing paired-end reads. TCRdb passed the 5' RACE reads through MiXCR, listing each CDR3 protein once. This table holds some 1.5 million distinct CDR3 sequences, roughly 27% found once. The sample holds a few counts of this clonotype. V was shortened by 6 bases and J by 5 bases, with 15 bases between the two germline ends. The CDR3 has 14 amino acids. Germline CDR1 is SGHRS and CDR2 is YFSETQ.

The chain carries TRBV5-1 and TRBJ2-1, with D possibly being TRBD1 (5 bases). Sequences were obtained from blood. The clonotype comes from a woman in her twenties or thirties in good health. The chain's CDR3 is CASMVAGPNNEQFF. The CDR3 bases are TGCGCCAGCATGGTGGCAGGGCCTAACAATGAGCAGTTCTTC. The full variable domain, completed using reference TRBV5-1 and TRBJ2-1, is KAGVTQTPRYLIKTRGQQVTLSCSPISGHRSVSWYQQTPGQGLQFLFEYFSETQRNKGNFPGRFSGRQFSNSRSEMNVSTLELGDSALYLCASMVAGPNNEQFFGPGTRLTVL.